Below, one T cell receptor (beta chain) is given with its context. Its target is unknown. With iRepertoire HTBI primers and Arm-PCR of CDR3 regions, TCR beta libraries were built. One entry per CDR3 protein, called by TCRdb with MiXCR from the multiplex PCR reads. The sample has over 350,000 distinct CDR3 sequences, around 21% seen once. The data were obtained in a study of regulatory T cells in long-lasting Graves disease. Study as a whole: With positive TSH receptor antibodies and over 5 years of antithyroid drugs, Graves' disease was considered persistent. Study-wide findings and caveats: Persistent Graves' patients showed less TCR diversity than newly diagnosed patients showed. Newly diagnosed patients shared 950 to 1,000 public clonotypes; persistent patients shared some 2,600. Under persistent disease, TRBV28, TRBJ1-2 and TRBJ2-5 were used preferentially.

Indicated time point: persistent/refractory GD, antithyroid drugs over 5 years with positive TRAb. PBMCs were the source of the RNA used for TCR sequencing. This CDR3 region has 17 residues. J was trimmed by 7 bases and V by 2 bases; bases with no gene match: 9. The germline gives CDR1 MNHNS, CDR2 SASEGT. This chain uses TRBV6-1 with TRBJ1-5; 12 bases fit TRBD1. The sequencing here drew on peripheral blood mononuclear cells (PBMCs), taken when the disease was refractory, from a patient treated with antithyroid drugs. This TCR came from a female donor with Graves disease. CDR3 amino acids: CASSEQPGQGAGQPQHF. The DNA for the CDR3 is TGTGCCAGCAGTGAACAACCGGGACAGGGGGCCGGGCAGCCCCAGCATTTT.